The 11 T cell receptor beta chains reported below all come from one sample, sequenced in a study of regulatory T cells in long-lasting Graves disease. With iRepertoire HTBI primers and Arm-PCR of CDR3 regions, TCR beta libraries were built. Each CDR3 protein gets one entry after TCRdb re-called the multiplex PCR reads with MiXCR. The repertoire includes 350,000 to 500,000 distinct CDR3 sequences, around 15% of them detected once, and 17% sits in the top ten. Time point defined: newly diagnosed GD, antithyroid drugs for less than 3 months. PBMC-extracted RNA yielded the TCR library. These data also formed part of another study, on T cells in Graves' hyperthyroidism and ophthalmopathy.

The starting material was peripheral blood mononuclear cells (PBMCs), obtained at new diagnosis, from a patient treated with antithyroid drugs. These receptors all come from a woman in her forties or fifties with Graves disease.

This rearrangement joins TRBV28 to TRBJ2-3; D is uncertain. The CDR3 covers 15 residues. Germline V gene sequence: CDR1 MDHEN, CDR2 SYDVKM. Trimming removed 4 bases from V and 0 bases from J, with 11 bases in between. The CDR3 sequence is CASSSPTSSTDTQYF. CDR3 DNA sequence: TGTGCCAGCAGTTCGCCGACATCTAGCACAGATACGCAGTATTTT.

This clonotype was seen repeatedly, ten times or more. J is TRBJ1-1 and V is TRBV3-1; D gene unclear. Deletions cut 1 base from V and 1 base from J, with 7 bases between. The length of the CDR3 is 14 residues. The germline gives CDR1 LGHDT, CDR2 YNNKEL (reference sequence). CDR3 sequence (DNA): TGTGCCAGCAGCCAAGTCCATCAGAACACTGAAGCTTTCTTT. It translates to CASSQVHQNTEAFF.

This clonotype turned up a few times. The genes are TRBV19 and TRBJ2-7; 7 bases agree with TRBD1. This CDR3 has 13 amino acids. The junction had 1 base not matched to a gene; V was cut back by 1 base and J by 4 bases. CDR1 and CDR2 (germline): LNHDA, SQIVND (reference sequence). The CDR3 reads CASSIATGYEQYF. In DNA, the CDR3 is TGTGCCAGTAGTATAGCGACAGGGTACGAGCAGTACTTC.

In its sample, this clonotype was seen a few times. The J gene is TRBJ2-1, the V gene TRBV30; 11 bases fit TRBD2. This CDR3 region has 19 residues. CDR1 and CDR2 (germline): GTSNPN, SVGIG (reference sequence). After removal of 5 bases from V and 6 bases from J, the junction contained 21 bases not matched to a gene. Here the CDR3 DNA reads TGTGCCTGGGAGACCCGCCTAGCGGGAGGCCCTAGGGCCGCCAATGAGCAGTTCTTC. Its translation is CAWETRLAGGPRAANEQFF.

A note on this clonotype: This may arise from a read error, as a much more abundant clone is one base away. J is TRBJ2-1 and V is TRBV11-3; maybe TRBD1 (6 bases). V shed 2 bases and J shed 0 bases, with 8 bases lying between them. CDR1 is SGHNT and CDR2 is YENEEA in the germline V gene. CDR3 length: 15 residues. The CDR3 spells CASSLTGTSYNEQFF. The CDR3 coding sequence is TGTGCCAGCAGCTTAACAGGGACCTCCTACAATGAGCAGTTCTTC.

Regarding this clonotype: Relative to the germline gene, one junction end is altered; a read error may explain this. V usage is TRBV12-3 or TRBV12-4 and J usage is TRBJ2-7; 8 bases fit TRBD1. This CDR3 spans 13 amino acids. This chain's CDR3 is CASSRTGSYEQHF. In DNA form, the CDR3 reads TGTGCCAGCAGTCGGACAGGGTCCTACGAGCAGCACTTC.

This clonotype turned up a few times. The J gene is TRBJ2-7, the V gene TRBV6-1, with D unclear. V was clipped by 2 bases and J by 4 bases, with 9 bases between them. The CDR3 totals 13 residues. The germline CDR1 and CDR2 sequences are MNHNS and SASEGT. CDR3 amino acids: CASSEHASYEQYF. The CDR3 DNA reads TGTGCCAGCAGTGAACATGCGAGTTACGAGCAGTACTTC.

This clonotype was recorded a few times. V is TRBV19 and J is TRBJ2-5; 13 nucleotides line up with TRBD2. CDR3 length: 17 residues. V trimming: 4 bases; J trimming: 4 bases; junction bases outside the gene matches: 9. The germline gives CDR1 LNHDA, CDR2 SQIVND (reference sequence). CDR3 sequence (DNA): TGTGCCAGTAGTAGGAAAGGGACTAGCGGGAATCGAGAGACCCAGTACTTC. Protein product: CASSRKGTSGNRETQYF.

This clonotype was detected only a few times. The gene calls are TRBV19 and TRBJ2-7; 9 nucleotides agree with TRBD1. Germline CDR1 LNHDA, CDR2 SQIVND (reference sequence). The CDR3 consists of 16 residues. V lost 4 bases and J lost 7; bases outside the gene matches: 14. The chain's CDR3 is CASSRRSGTGIGEQYF. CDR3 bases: TGTGCCAGTAGTAGGCGGTCGGGGACAGGGATCGGGGAGCAGTACTTC.

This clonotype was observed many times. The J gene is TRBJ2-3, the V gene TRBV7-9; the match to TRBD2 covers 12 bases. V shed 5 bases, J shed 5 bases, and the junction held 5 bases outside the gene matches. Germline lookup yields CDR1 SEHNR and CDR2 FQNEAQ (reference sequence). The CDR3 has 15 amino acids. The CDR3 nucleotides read TGTGCCAGCAGCAGACTAGCGGGAGCAGTAGATACGCAGTATTTT. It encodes CASSRLAGAVDTQYF.

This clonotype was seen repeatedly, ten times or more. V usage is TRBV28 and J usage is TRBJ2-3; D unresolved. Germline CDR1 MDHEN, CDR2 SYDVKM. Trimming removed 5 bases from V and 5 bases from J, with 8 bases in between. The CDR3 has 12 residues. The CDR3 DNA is TGTGCCAGCAGTCCTTTACAAGATACGCAGTATTTT. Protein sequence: CASSPLQDTQYF.